This T cell receptor beta chain was captured in a study of shared clonotypes between healthy human individuals. Data came from immunoSEQ multiplex PCR; TCRdb stores just in-frame clones and leaves some out. The sample records about 750,000 clones, approximately 92% being singletons. Only CD45RO-negative cells positively selected for CCR7 counted as naive CD8 cells, so terminally differentiated effector memory CD45RA+ cells were excluded. V shed 4 bases, J shed 3 bases, and the junction held 6 bases outside the gene matches. Per the germline V gene, CDR1 is MRHNA and CDR2 is SNTAGT. The CDR3 has 16 residues. Turning to this clone: Its antigen remains unknown.

Study-wide results and limits: There were few donors, and this limited the genetic and exposure-history diversity represented.

The TCR was taken from a young man in good health. The chain joins TRBV6-4 to TRBJ2-1, with 10 bases identical to TRBD2. The sample taken for sequencing was naive CD8+ T cells sorted from blood. The CDR3 loop reads CASSAVAGGGYNEQFF. Written as DNA, the CDR3 is TGTGCCAGCAGTGCCGTAGCGGGGGGCGGCTACAATGAGCAGTTCTTC.